A selection of T cell receptor beta chains follows, all from one sample in a study of cytomegalovirus exposure and HLA in healthy donors. Assay used: immunoSEQ multiplex PCR; TCRdb lists only in-frame clones, some missing. This sample has about 160,000 clones; roughly 82% occur once, and the top ten carry less than 1.6%. The source material was PBMCs. These receptors were obtained from a girl under 18 in good health and CMV-seropositive. CDR3s include the opening cysteine and the closing phenylalanine or tryptophan. A D gene is named only where the DNA matches it firmly. Some rows mark clone size as missing; the rest say once, few, many or name a class of expanded clone.

cdr3_length j_call d_call clone_size v_call cdr3_nt cdr3_aa
14 TRBJ2-5 TRBD1 . TRBV15 TGTGCCACTGGGACAGGGGCGGACGGAGAGACCCAGTACTTC CATGTGADGETQYF
13 TRBJ1-1 . . TRBV19 TGTGCCAGTGTGGGGCGCAAGAACACTGAAGCTTTCTTT CASVGRKNTEAFF
15 TRBJ2-7 . . TRBV6-5 TGTGCCAGCAGCCCTACCCAGGGGGGTATCTACGAGCAGTACTTC CASSPTQGGIYEQYF
15 TRBJ1-1 . . TRBV4-1 TGCGCCAGCAGCCAACCTACAGGGTCCGACACTGAAGCTTTCTTT CASSQPTGSDTEAFF
17 TRBJ2-3 TRBD2 once TRBV15 TGTGCCACCAGCAGAGATAAGAGCGGGGGTGGGGCAGATACGCAGTATTTT CATSRDKSGGGADTQYF
15 TRBJ2-7 TRBD2 once TRBV5-1 TGCGCCAGCAGCTTGAATGGCGGGAGCTCCTACGAGCAGTACTTC CASSLNGGSSYEQYF
14 TRBJ1-2 . . TRBV28 TGTGCCAGCAGGACGGGGGGTTCTAACTATGGCTACACCTTC CASRTGGSNYGYTF
13 TRBJ2-7 . . TRBV7-2 TGTGCCAGCAGCTTAGGACGGGCCTACGAGCAGTACTTC CASSLGRAYEQYF
13 TRBJ2-5 . . TRBV19 TGTGCCAGTAGGATTCGGGAGCAAGAGACCCAGTACTTC CASRIREQETQYF
15 TRBJ1-2 TRBD1 once TRBV6-5 TGTGCCAGCAGTCAGGGGGCCCGAGCTAACTATGGCTACACCTTC CASSQGARANYGYTF
14 TRBJ1-3 . . TRBV7-8 TGTGCCAGCAGCTTCACAGGGTCTGGAAACACCATATATTTT CASSFTGSGNTIYF
16 TRBJ2-3 . . TRBV2 TGTGCCAGCAGTGAAGCGCTTTTGAGGGGCACAGATACGCAGTATTTT CASSEALLRGTDTQYF
15 TRBJ2-7 TRBD1 . TRBV27 TGTGCCAGCAGTTTAATCGGGACAGGGTCCTACGAGCAGTACTTC CASSLIGTGSYEQYF
17 TRBJ1-5 TRBD1 . TRBV7-2 TGTGCCAGCAGCTTAGGGGACAGGACTGTCGGCAATCAGCCCCAGCATTTT CASSLGDRTVGNQPQHF
14 TRBJ1-1 . . TRBV11-2 TGTGCCAGCAGCTTAAACCTAGCAAACACTGAAGCTTTCTTT CASSLNLANTEAFF
14 TRBJ2-3 TRBD1 . TRBV27 TGTGCCAGCAGTTTGGGACAGGGCACAGATACGCAGTATTTT CASSLGQGTDTQYF
15 TRBJ2-2 . . TRBV7-2 TGTGCTCTAAATTTCGGACAGACCCTCACCGGGGAGCTGTTTTTT CALNFGQTLTGELFF
15 TRBJ1-1 . . TRBV12-5 TGTGCTAGTGGTTTGGGCTCCGGGGGGACGACTGAAGCTTTCTTT CASGLGSGGTTEAFF
14 TRBJ2-5 TRBD2 . TRBV5-1 TGCGCCAGCAGCCGTCGGACTAGCGACGAGACCCAGTACTTC CASSRRTSDETQYF
14 TRBJ2-5 TRBD1 . TRBV29-1 TGCAGCGTTGATCCGGGACAGGGTCTACAGACCCAGTACTTC CSVDPGQGLQTQYF
12 TRBJ2-1 TRBD2 . TRBV5-1 TGCGCCAGCAGCTTGGGACTAGCGGAGCAGTTCTTC CASSLGLAEQFF
15 TRBJ2-7 . . TRBV5-8 TGTGCCAGCAGCTTGGCCAGCGGTTGGGGCTACGAGCAGTACTTC CASSLASGWGYEQYF
14 TRBJ2-5 . . TRBV5-4 TGTGCCAGCAGCTTAAAGGACAGCCAAGAGACCCAGTACTTC CASSLKDSQETQYF
13 TRBJ1-2 TRBD1 . TRBV4-3 TGCGCCAGCAGCCCAACAGGGGAACGAGGCTACACCTTC CASSPTGERGYTF
14 TRBJ1-3 . . TRBV5-4 TGTGCCAGCAGCTATGACAGTACAGGAAACACCATATATTTT CASSYDSTGNTIYF
16 TRBJ2-1 TRBD2 . TRBV6-4 TGTGCCAGCAGTGACTCCGGGACTAGCTCCTACAATGAGCAGTTCTTC CASSDSGTSSYNEQFF
16 TRBJ1-2 . . TRBV28 TGTGCCAGCAGTCCGAACCTGATGGGAGGCCTATATGGCTACACCTTC CASSPNLMGGLYGYTF
14 TRBJ1-5 TRBD1 . TRBV30 TGTGCCTGGAGCACGGGACAGGGCAATCAGCCCCAGCATTTT CAWSTGQGNQPQHF
14 TRBJ1-5 . . TRBV27 TGTGCCAGCAGTTTGGGGGGTGGCAATCAGCCCCAGCATTTT CASSLGGGNQPQHF
11 TRBJ1-1 . . TRBV29-1 TGCAGCGTTGTACAGGGACGAGAAGCTTTCTTT CSVVQGREAFF
14 TRBJ1-4 TRBD1 . TRBV7-2 TGTGCCAGCAGTCAGGGGGACGGGAATGAAAAACTGTTTTTT CASSQGDGNEKLFF
15 TRBJ1-4 . . TRBV29-1 TGCAGCGAGGATGTACAGGCCGGGACTAATGAAAAACTGTTTTTT CSEDVQAGTNEKLFF
14 TRBJ2-1 . . TRBV5-1 TGCGCCAGCAGCTTGAGCGGAGCGTACAATGAGCAGTTCTTC CASSLSGAYNEQFF
16 TRBJ1-4 TRBD1 . TRBV9 TGTGCCAGCAGCGCTCGACAGGGTCGGTCAGATGAAAAACTGTTTTTT CASSARQGRSDEKLFF
16 TRBJ1-2 . . TRBV15 TGTGCCACCAGCAGAGGAGGGGAGGGTATATTATATGGCTACACCTTC CATSRGGEGILYGYTF
15 TRBJ1-2 TRBD1 . TRBV5-4 TGTGCCAGCAGGGGTCGGGACAGGGGTCTCAGTGGCTACACCTTC CASRGRDRGLSGYTF
12 TRBJ2-7 TRBD1 . TRBV29-1 TGCAGCGTCAGGGACAGGGCCTACGAGCAGTACTTC CSVRDRAYEQYF
14 TRBJ1-4 . few TRBV5-1 TGCGCCAGCAGCTTGGTGGGGCTCGGGGAAAAACTGTTTTTT CASSLVGLGEKLFF
15 TRBJ2-5 . . TRBV11-2 TGTGCCAGCAGCCCCACCGGCAGGGAACAAGAGACCCAGTACTTC CASSPTGREQETQYF
18 TRBJ1-2 TRBD1 . TRBV11-2 TGTGCCAGCCTATTAGGGCGAGGAGGGGGCGCATTTACCGATGGCTACACCTTC CASLLGRGGGAFTDGYTF
20 TRBJ2-5 . . TRBV21-1 TGTGCCAGCAGCAACCCATCGAGACTAGCGGGGAAGACTCACCAAGAGACCCAGTACTTC CASSNPSRLAGKTHQETQYF
15 TRBJ1-2 . . TRBV5-1 TGCGCCAGCAGCTACCAGGGAGGGGCTAACTATGGCTACACCTTC CASSYQGGANYGYTF
16 TRBJ2-7 TRBD2 . TRBV7-8 TGTGCCAGCAGCTCGGGACTAGCGGGGGCTGGCTACGAGCAGTACTTC CASSSGLAGAGYEQYF
17 TRBJ2-7 TRBD1 . TRBV2 TGTGCCAGCAGTGAACGGGGGACTGACAGGGGACCCTACGAGCAGTACTTC CASSERGTDRGPYEQYF
15 TRBJ2-1 TRBD2 few TRBV6-4 TGTGCCAGCAGTCTAAGCGGGGAGGGACACAATGAGCAGTTCTTC CASSLSGEGHNEQFF
13 TRBJ2-7 . . TRBV5-6 TGTGCCAGCGGCTTGCAGGGGCTTGGCGAGCAGTACTTC CASGLQGLGEQYF
16 TRBJ2-3 . . TRBV6-4 TGTGCCAGCAGTGCCATAAGTTCAGGGATCACAGATACGCAGTATTTT CASSAISSGITDTQYF
14 TRBJ2-7 TRBD1 . TRBV5-1 TGCGCCAGCAGCACCGGGACAGTACCCTACGAGCAGTACTTC CASSTGTVPYEQYF
13 TRBJ1-2 TRBD1 . TRBV19 TGTGCCAGTAGCCCGCGGGACAGGACTGGCTACACCTTC CASSPRDRTGYTF
15 TRBJ2-1 . . TRBV6-1 TGTGCCAGCAGTGTAATCTTCACCACTAACAATGAGCAGTTCTTC CASSVIFTTNNEQFF
16 TRBJ2-7 TRBD2 few TRBV5-1 TGCGCCAGCAGCTTGGGGACGGGACTAGCGGGTGTACAGCAGTACTTC CASSLGTGLAGVQQYF
14 TRBJ2-7 . few TRBV4-1 TGCGCCAGCAGCCAAGATCTTCCAGCCTACGAGCAGTACTTC CASSQDLPAYEQYF
16 TRBJ1-4 TRBD1 . TRBV23-1 TGCGCCAGCAGTCATTTAGGACAGGGGGCTAATGAAAAACTGTTTTTT CASSHLGQGANEKLFF
15 TRBJ2-1 . . TRBV2 TGTGCCAGCAGTGCTCAGGACAGCTACTACAATGAGCAGTTCTTC CASSAQDSYYNEQFF
14 TRBJ2-5 . . TRBV2 TGTGCCAGCAGTGGCGTGACTAGGGGTGAGACCCAGTACTTC CASSGVTRGETQYF
15 TRBJ1-4 TRBD1 . TRBV28 TGTGCCAGCAGTTTTACCGGGACAGCGGGCGAAAAACTGTTTTTT CASSFTGTAGEKLFF
15 TRBJ2-3 TRBD2 . TRBV9 TGTGCCAGCAGCGGCGCCGGGACTAGATGGTATACGCAGTATTTT CASSGAGTRWYTQYF
12 TRBJ2-1 TRBD2 . TRBV6-1 TGTGCCAGCAGCGGGGGACTATTTGAGCAGTTCTTC CASSGGLFEQFF
15 TRBJ2-1 . . TRBV10-2 TGCGCCAGCAGTGAGTCGGGGCAGGTGTACAATGAGCAGTTCTTC CASSESGQVYNEQFF
15 TRBJ1-4 . . TRBV28 TGTGCCAGCAGTCCACCTCTTCAGGGAAGGGAAAAACTGTTTTTT CASSPPLQGREKLFF